The present T cell receptor (beta chain) was sequenced within a study of blood T cells in healthy people across ages. Overall study results and limits: Unsorted PBMCs prevented conclusive naive versus antigen-experienced comparison. Expanded clonotype shifts may have been confounded, as the donors had an unknown CMV status.

Total RNA extracted from each sample amounted to at least 5.5 micrograms. This clonotype was observed a handful of times. Its antigen is unidentified. Combining a sample-barcoded 5' primer with a J-beta primer mix, a second PCR ran for about 6 to 11 cycles. Every sample produced at least 2.5 million CDR3-containing paired-end reads. TCRdb called the 5' RACE reads again in MiXCR, with one record for every CDR3 protein. This table holds 1.2 million to 1.5 million distinct CDR3 sequences, 40% to 50% found once. This sequence originates from a woman between 18 and 29 years old in good health. Material: blood.

Here the CDR3 reads CASRSLGGKQETQYF. The CDR3, as DNA: TGTGCCAGCAGGTCCCTCGGGGGAAAGCAAGAGACCCAGTACTTC. The chain couples TRBV6-5 to TRBJ2-5; D is possibly TRBD2 (6 bases). Germline lookup yields CDR1 MNHEY and CDR2 SVGAGI. The CDR3 has 15 amino acids. V lost 6 bases and J lost 2, with 16 bases in between.